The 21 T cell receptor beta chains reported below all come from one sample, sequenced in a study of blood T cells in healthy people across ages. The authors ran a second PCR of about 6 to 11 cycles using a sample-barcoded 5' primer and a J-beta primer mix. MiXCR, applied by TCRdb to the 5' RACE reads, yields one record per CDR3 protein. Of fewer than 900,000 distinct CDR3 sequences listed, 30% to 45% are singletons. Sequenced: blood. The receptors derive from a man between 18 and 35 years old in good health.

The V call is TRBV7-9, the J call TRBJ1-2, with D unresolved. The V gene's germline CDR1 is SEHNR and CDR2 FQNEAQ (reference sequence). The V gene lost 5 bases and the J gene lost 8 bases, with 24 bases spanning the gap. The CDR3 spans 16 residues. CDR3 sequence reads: CASSPGVEGANEGYTF. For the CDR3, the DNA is TGTGCCAGCAGCCCCGGGGTTGAGGGCGCGAACGAGGGCTACACCTTC.

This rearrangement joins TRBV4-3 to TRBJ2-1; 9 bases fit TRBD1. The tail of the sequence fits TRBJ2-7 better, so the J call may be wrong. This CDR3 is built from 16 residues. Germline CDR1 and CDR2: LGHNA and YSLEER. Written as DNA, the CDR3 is TGCGCCAGCAGCCAAGTGGGGACAGGGATCTACAATGAGCAGTACTTC. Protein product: CASSQVGTGIYNEQYF.

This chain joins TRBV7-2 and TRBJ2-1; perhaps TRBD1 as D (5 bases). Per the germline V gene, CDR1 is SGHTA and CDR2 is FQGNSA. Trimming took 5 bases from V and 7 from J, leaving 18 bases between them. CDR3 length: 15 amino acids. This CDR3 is CASSQTRQGLNEQFF. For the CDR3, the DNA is TGTGCCAGCAGCCAAACGAGGCAGGGCCTGAATGAGCAGTTCTTC.

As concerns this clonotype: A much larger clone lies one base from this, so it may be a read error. CDR3 sequence reads: CASSLDLTSRNVETQFF. The CDR3 region has the DNA TGTGCCAGCAGCTTAGATCTGACTAGTAGGAATGTTGAGACCCAGTTCTTC. The rearrangement joins TRBV11-2 to TRBJ2-1, with TRBD2 as a possible D gene (6 bases). V was shortened by 0 bases and J by 13 bases, with 25 bases between the two germline ends. This CDR3 contains 17 residues. Germline CDR1 reads SGHAT; CDR2 reads FQNNGV.

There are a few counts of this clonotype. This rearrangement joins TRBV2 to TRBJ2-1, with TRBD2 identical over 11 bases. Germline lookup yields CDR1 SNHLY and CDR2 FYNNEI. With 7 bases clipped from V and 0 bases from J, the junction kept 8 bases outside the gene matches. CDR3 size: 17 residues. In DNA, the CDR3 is TGTGCCAGCATGGGGCTAGCGGGGGGCCGCTCCTACAATGAGCAGTTCTTC. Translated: CASMGLAGGRSYNEQFF. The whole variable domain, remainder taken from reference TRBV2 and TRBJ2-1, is EPEVTQTPSHQVTQMGQEVILRCVPISNHLYFYWYRQILGQKVEFLVSFYNNEISEKSEIFDDQFSVERPDGSNFTLKIRSTKLEDSAMYFCASMGLAGGRSYNEQFFGPGTRLTVL.

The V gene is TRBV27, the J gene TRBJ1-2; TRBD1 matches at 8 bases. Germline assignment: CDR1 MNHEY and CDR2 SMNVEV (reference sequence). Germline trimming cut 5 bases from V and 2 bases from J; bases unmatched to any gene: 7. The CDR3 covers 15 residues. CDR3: CASSLGTGENYGYTF. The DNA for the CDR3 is TGTGCCAGCAGTCTAGGGACAGGAGAGAACTATGGCTACACCTTC.

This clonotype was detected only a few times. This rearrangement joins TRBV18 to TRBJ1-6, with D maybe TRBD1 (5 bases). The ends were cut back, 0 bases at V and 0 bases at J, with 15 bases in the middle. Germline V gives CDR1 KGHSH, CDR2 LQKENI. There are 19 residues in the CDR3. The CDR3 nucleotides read TGTGCCAGCTCACCACCGGGGATGACAGTCAGCTCCTATAATTCACCCCTCCACTTT. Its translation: CASSPPGMTVSSYNSPLHF.

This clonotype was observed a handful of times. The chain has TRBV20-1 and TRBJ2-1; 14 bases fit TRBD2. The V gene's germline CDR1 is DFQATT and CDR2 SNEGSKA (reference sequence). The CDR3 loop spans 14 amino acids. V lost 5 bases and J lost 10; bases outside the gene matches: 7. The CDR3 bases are TGCAGTGCTGGGACTAGCGGGGGTGCGTCGGAGCAGTTCTTC. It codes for CSAGTSGGASEQFF.

The CDR3 bases are TGTGCCAGCAGTTTACACGGACAGACGAACACTGAAGCTTTCTTT. The encoded protein is CASSLHGQTNTEAFF. The chain couples TRBV28 to TRBJ1-1, with D tentatively TRBD1 (6 bases). Germline V gives CDR1 MDHEN, CDR2 SYDVKM. Between the trimmed V and J ends, which lost 2 bases and 1 base, there was a span of 11 bases. The CDR3 has 15 residues.

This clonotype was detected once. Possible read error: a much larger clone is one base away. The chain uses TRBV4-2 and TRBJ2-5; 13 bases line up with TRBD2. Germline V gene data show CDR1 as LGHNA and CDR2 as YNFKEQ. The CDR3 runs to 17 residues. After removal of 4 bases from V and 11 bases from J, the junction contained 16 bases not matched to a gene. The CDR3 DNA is TGTGCCAGCAGCCTCGGACTAGCGGGGGCCTCCTACAATGAGCAGTACTTC. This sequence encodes CASSLGLAGASYNEQYF.

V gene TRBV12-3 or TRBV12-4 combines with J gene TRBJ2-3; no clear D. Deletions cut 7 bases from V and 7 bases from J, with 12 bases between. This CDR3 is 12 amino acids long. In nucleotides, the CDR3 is TGTGCCAGCAAGAAGGACCCGAATACGCAGTATTTT. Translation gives CASKKDPNTQYF.

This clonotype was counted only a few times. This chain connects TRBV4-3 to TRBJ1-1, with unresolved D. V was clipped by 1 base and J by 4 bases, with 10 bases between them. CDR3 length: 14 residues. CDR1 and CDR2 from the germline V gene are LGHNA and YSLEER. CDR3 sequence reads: CASSQVARVTEAFF. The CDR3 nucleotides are TGCGCCAGCAGCCAAGTGGCCCGGGTCACTGAAGCTTTCTTT.

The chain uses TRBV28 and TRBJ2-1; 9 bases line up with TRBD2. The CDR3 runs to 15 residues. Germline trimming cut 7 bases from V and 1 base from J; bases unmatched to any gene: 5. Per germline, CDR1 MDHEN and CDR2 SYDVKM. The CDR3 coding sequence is TGTGCCAGCACAACGCTAGCGGGATCCTACAATGAGCAGTTCTTC. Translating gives CASTTLAGSYNEQFF.

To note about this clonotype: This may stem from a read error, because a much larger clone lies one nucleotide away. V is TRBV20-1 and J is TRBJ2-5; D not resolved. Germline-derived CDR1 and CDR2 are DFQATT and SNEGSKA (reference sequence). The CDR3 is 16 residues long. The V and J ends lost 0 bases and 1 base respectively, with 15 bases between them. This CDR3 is CSAREGGLGVQETQYF. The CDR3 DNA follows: TGCAGTGCTAGAGAAGGTGGTTTAGGCGTCCAAGAGACCCAGTACTTC.

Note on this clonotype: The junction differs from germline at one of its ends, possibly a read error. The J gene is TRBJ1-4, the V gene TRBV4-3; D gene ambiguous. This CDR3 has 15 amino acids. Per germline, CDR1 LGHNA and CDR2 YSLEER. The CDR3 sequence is CASSQDSGGNERLFF. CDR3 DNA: TGCGCCAGCAGCCAAGATTCCGGAGGGAATGAAAGACTGTTTTTT.

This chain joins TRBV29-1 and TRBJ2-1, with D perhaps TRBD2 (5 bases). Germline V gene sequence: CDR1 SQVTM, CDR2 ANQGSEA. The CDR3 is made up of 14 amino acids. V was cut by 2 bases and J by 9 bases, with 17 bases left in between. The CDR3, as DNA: TGCAGCGTTGAACCCGCCCGGGAAAGTGGTGAGCAGTTCTTC. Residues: CSVEPARESGEQFF.

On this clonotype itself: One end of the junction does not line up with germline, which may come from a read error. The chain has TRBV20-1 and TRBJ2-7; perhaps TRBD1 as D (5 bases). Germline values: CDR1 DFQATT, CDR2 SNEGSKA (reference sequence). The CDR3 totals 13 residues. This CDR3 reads CNASGATRYEQYF. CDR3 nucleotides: TGCAATGCTAGTGGGGCCACCAGGTACGAGCAGTACTTC.

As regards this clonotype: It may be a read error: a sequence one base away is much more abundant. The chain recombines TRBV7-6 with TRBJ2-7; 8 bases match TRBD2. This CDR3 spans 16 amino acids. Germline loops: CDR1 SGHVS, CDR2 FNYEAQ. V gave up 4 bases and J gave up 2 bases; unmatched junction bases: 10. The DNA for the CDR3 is TGTGCCAGCAGCTCCATAGCGGGGACCTCCCCCTACGAGCAGTACTTC. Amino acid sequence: CASSSIAGTSPYEQYF.

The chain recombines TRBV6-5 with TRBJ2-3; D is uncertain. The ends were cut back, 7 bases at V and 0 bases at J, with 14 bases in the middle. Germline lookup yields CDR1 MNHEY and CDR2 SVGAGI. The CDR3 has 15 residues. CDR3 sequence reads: CASMAKGPSTDTQYF. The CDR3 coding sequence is TGTGCCAGCATGGCTAAGGGCCCTAGCACAGATACGCAGTATTTT.

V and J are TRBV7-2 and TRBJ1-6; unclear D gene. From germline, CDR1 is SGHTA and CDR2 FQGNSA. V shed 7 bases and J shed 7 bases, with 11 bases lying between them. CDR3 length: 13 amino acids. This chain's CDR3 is CASNQDRNSPLHF. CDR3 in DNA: TGTGCCAGCAACCAGGACCGAAATTCACCCCTCCACTTT.

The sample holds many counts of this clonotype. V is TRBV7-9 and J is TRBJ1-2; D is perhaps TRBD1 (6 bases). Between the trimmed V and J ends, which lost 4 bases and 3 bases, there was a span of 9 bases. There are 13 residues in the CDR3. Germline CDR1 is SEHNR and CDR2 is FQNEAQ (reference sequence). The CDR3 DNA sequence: TGTGCCAGCAGCTGGGAGGGGGACTATGGCTACACCTTC. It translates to CASSWEGDYGYTF.